Listed below are T cell receptor beta chains from one sample, sequenced in a study of monozygotic twins with inflammatory bowel disease. TCRdb reprocessed the 5' RACE reads and stores each CDR3 protein as one record, lacking DNA. This table lists hundreds of thousands of distinct CDR3 sequences. What was sequenced was blood. Receptors originate from a human donor with ulcerative colitis or Crohn's disease, or a healthy co-twin of an affected twin (not recorded which). CDR3s include the opening cysteine and the closing phenylalanine or tryptophan.

>TRBV10-2|TRBJ1-4
CASSGQHEKLFF
>TRBV12-3/TRBV12-4|TRBJ2-1
CASSFDVAGVDEQFF
>TRBV21-1|TRBJ2-1
CASSKDRAGPAVFEQFF
>TRBV5-1|TRBJ2-2
CASSTTGQGVSGELFF
>TRBV27|TRBJ1-5
CASSHTGRPGEPQHF
>TRBV3-1|TRBJ2-5
CASSPFGETQYF
>TRBV9|TRBJ1-2
CASSKETNGYTF
>TRBV12-3/TRBV12-4|TRBJ1-6
CASSRTSSPLHF
>TRBV6-1|TRBJ1-4
CASSSVGQLGEKLFF
>TRBV28|TRBJ1-2
CASSLSWTGSDYTF
>TRBV20-1|TRBJ2-7
CSARSPTGAYYEQYF
>TRBV27|TRBJ1-1
CASSPGTGPASEAFF